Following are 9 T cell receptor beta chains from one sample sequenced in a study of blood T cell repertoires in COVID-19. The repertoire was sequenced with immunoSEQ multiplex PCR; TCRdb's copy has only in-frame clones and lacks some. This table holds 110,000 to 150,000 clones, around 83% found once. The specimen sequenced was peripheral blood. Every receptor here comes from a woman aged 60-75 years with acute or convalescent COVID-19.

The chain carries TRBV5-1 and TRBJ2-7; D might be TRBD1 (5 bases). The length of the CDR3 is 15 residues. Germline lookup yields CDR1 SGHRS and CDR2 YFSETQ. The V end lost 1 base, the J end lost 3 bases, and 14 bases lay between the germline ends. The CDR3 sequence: CASSLRAGYLYEQYF. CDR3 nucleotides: TGCGCCAGCAGCTTGCGGGCAGGGTATCTCTACGAGCAGTACTTC.

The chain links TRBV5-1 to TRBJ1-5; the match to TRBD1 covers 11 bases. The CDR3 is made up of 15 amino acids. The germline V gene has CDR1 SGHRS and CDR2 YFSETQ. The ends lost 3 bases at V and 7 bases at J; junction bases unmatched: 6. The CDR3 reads CASSWEGDRGQPQHF. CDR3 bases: TGCGCCAGCAGCTGGGAGGGGGACAGGGGGCAGCCCCAGCATTTT.

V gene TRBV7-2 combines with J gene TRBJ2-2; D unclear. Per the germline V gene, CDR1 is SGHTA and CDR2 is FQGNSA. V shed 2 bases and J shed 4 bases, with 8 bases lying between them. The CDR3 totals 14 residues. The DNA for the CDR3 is TGTGCCAGCAGCTTACTCTCTTTCACCGGGGAGCTGTTTTTT. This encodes CASSLLSFTGELFF.

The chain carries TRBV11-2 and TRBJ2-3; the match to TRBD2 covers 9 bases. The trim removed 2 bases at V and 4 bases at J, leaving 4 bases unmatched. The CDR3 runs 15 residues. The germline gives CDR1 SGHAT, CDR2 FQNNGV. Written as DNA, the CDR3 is TGTGCCAGCAGCTTACGCGGGGGGGATTCAGATACGCAGTATTTT. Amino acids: CASSLRGGDSDTQYF.

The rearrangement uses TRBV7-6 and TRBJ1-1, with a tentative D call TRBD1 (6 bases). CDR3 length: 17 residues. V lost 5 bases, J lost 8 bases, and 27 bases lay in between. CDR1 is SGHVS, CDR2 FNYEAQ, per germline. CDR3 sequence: CASSPTRTVRQAGEAFF. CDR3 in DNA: TGTGCCAGCAGCCCTACCCGAACCGTGCGACAGGCAGGCGAAGCTTTCTTT.

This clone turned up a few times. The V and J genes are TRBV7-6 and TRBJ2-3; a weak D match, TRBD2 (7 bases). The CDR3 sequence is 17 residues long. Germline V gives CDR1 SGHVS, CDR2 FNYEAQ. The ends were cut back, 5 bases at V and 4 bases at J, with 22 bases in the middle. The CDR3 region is CASSPITPGGASDTQYF. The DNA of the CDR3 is TGTGCCAGCAGCCCTATAACGCCGGGGGGCGCGTCAGATACGCAGTATTTT.

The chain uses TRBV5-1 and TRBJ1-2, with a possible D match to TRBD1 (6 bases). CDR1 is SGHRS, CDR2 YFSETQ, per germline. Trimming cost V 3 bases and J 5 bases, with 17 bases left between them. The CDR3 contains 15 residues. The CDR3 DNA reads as TGCGCCAGCAGCTCGTCGACAGGTCTCAATTATGGCTACACCTTC. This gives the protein CASSSSTGLNYGYTF.

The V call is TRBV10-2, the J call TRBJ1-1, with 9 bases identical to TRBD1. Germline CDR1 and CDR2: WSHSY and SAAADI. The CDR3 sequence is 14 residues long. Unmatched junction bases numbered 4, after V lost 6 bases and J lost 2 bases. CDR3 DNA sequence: TGCGCCAGCAGCATACAGGGGGCCAACACTGAAGCTTTCTTT. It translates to CASSIQGANTEAFF.

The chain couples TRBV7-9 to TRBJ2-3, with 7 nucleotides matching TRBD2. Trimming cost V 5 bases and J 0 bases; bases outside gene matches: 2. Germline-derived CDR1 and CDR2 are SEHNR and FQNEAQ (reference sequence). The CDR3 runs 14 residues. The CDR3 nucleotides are TGTGCCAGCAGCGGACTAGGGAGCACAGATACGCAGTATTTT. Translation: CASSGLGSTDTQYF.